The rows below give T cell receptor beta chains drawn from one sample of a study of identical twins. TCRdb ran MiXCR on the 5' RACE reads and lists one entry per CDR3 protein. This table has hundreds of thousands of distinct CDR3 sequences, approximately 22% appearing once. This same sample was also taken into another study, of T cells expressing NK-cell markers.

The sample taken for sequencing was PBMCs. Receptors originate from a woman aged 18-29 years in good health. Both conserved end residues are part of each CDR3. D genes are given only for firm matches. The listing skips clone size in some rows; elsewhere it reads once, few, many or a size class.

V gene,clone size,D gene,J gene,CDR3 protein,CDR3 DNA
TRBV12-3/TRBV12-4,-,-,TRBJ1-2,CASSFGQGYTF,TGTGCCAGCAGTTTCGGGCAGGGCTACACCTTC
TRBV5-1,-,TRBD2,TRBJ2-7,CASRTGFGTSGLYEQYF,TGCGCCAGCAGAACGGGGTTCGGGACTAGCGGACTCTACGAGCAGTACTTC
TRBV29-1,-,TRBD1,TRBJ1-2,CSGWTGVHYGYTF,TGCAGTGGTTGGACAGGGGTTCACTATGGCTACACCTTC
TRBV20-1,-,-,TRBJ1-4,CSASSPGATNEKLFF,TGCAGTGCTAGTTCACCCGGGGCAACTAATGAAAAACTGTTTTTT
TRBV6-1,-,TRBD2,TRBJ2-1,CASSDPFRLAVYNEQFF,TGTGCCAGCAGTGACCCGTTCCGACTAGCGGTCTACAATGAGCAGTTCTTC
TRBV20-1,once,TRBD2,TRBJ2-7,CSANRGGTSGVYEQYF,TGCAGTGCGAACCGGGGGGGGACTAGCGGGGTCTACGAGCAGTACTTC
TRBV12-3/TRBV12-4,few,TRBD1,TRBJ2-7,CASSRQGALEQYF,TGTGCCAGCAGTAGACAGGGGGCCCTCGAGCAGTACTTC
TRBV6-1,-,-,TRBJ2-2,CASSLFTGTNTGELFF,TGTGCCAGCAGCCTCTTTACAGGGACAAACACCGGGGAGCTGTTTTTT
TRBV18,many,-,TRBJ2-3,CASSPTLGGRSTDTQYF,TGTGCCAGCTCACCGACGTTAGGGGGTAGGAGCACAGATACGCAGTATTTT
TRBV9,-,-,TRBJ1-1,CASSVHTENTEAFF,TGTGCCAGCAGCGTCCACACCGAGAACACTGAAGCTTTCTTT
TRBV7-9,many,TRBD2,TRBJ2-3,CASSLGLASDTQYF,TGTGCCAGCAGCCTGGGACTAGCTTCAGATACGCAGTATTTT
TRBV27,-,-,TRBJ2-5,CASSGWLKETQYF,TGTGCCAGCAGTGGCTGGCTAAAAGAGACCCAGTACTTC
TRBV7-3,many,TRBD2,TRBJ2-2,CASSLKPAGANTGELFF,TGTGCCAGCAGCTTAAAACCAGCGGGGGCGAACACCGGGGAGCTGTTTTTT